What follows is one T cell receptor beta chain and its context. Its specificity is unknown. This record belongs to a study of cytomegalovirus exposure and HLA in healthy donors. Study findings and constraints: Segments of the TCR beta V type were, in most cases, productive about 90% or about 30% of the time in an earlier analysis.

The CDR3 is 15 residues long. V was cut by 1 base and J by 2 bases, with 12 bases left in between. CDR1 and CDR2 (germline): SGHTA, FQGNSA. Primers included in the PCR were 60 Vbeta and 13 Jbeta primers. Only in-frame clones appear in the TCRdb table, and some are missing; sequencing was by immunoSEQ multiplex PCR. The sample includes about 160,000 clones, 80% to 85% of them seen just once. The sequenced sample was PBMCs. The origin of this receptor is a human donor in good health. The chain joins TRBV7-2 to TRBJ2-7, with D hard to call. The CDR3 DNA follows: TGTGCCAGCAGCTTAGGACTTTTCTCTCCCTACGAGCAGTACTTC. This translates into CASSLGLFSPYEQYF.